This TCR beta chain appears in the sequencing data of a study of shared clonotypes between healthy human individuals. Study-level findings and limits: Estimated richness was generally greater in naive than memory subsets. Few donors restricted represented genetic and exposure-history diversity.

Sequencing was performed with immunoSEQ multiplex PCR; in TCRdb, only in-frame clones are kept and a portion is missing. The sample includes 1.4 million or so clones, approximately 98.5% of them seen just once. Regarding this clone: Its cognate antigen is unknown. This specimen includes other DNA sequences encoding the same CDR3.

CD4+ cell separation produced CD45RA+ naive and CD45RA-negative memory subsets. The TCR sequence derives from a man younger than 40 in good health. Sequencing was performed on naive CD4+ T cells sorted from blood. Subset described: CD45RA+ positively selected.

CDR3 amino acids: CASSPTSGTYNEQFF. Written as DNA, the CDR3 is TGTGCCAGCAGCCCGACTAGCGGGACTTACAATGAGCAGTTCTTC. The genes are TRBV7-2 and TRBJ2-1; 11 bases fit TRBD2. The CDR3 covers 15 residues. The germline gives CDR1 SGHTA, CDR2 FQGNSA. V shed 5 bases and J 4 bases; nucleotides not matched to a gene: 4.